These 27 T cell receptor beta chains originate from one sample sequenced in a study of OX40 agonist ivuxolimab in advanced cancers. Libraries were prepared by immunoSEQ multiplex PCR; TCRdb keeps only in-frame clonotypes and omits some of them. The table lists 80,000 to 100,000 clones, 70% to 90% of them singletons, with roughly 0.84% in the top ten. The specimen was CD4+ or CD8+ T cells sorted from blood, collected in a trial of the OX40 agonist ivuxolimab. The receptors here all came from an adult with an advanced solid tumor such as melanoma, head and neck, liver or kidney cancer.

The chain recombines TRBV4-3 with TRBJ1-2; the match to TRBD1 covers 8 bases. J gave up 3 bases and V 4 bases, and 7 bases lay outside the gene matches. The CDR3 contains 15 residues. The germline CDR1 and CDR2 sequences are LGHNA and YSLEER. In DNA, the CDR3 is TGCGCCAGCAGCCCTATTCAGGGGGCTGACTATGGCTACACCTTC. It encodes CASSPIQGADYGYTF.

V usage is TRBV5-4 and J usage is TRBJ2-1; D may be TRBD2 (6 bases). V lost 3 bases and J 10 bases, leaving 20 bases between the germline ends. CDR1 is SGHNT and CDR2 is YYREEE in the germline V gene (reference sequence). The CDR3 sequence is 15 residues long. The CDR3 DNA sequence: TGTGCCAGCAGCTCCTCCGGGACTGGGAAATGGGAGCAGTTCTTC. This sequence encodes CASSSSGTGKWEQFF.

CDR3 nucleotide sequence: TGTGCCAGCAGCTTATTAGGTCTTAACACCGGGGAGCTGTTTTTT. Translating it yields CASSLLGLNTGELFF. The chain employs TRBV7-3 and TRBJ2-2; D gene uncertain. The CDR3 has 15 amino acids. Germline CDR1 and CDR2: SGHTA and FQGTGA. Trimming removed 2 bases from V and 2 bases from J, with 9 bases in between.

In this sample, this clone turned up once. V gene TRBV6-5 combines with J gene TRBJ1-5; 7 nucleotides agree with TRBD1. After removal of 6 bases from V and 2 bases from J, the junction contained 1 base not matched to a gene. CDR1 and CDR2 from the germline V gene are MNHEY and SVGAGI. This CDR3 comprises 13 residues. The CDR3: CASSRGGNQPQHF. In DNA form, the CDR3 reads TGTGCCAGCAGCAGGGGGGGCAATCAGCCCCAGCATTTT.

CDR3 loop: CASSRLVPPYGYTF. The CDR3 coding sequence is TGTGCCAGCAGTCGACTTGTCCCCCCCTATGGCTACACCTTC. This chain uses TRBV28 with TRBJ1-2; no clear D gene. This CDR3 comprises 14 residues. The V gene's germline CDR1 is MDHEN and CDR2 SYDVKM. V lost 5 bases to trimming and J lost 4 bases, with 14 bases between them.

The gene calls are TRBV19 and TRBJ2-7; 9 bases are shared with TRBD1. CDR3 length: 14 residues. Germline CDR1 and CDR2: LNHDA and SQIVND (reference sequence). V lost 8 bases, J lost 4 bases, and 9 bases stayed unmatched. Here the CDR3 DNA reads TGTGCCAGTGCCAGCGGGACAGGGAAATACGAGCAGTACTTC. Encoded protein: CASASGTGKYEQYF.

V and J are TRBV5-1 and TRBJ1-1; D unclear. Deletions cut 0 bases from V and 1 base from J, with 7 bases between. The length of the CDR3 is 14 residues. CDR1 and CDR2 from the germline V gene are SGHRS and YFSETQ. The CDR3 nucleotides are TGCGCCAGCAGCTTGGGGGGTCGGAACACTGAAGCTTTCTTT. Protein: CASSLGGRNTEAFF. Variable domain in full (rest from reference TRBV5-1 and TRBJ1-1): KAGVTQTPRYLIKTRGQQVTLSCSPISGHRSVSWYQQTPGQGLQFLFEYFSETQRNKGNFPGRFSGRQFSNSRSEMNVSTLELGDSALYLCASSLGGRNTEAFFGQGTRLTVV.

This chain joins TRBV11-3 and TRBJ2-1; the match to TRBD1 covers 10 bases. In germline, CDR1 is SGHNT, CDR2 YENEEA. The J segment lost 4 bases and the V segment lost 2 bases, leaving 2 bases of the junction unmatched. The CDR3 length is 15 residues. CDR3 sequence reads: CASSLMGQGYNEQFF. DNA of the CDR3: TGTGCCAGCAGCTTAATGGGACAGGGGTACAATGAGCAGTTCTTC. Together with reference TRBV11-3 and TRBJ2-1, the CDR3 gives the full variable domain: EAGVVQSPRYKIIEKKQPVAFWCNPISGHNTLYWYLQNLGQGPELLIRYENEEAVDDSQLPKDRFSAERLKGVDSTLKIQPAELGDSAVYLCASSLMGQGYNEQFFGPGTRLTVL.

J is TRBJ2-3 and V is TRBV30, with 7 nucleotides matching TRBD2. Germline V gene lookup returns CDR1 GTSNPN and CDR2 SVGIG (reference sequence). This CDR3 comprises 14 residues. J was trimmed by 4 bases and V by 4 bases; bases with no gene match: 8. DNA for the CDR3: TGTGCCTGGATGATCGGGGAGGGGCCAGATACGCAGTATTTT. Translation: CAWMIGEGPDTQYF.

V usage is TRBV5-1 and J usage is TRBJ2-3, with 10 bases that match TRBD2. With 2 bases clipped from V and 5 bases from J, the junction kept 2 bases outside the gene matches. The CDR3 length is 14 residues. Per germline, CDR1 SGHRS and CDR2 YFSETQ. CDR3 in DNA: TGCGCCAGCAGCTTAGCGGGGGGGCTAGATACGCAGTATTTT. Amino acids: CASSLAGGLDTQYF.

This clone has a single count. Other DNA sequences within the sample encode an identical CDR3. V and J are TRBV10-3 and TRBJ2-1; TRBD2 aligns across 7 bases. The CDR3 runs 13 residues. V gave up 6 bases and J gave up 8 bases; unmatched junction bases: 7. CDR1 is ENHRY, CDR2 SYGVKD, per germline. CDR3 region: CAIRTGGGDEQFF. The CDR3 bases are TGTGCCATCAGAACGGGGGGTGGGGATGAGCAGTTCTTC.

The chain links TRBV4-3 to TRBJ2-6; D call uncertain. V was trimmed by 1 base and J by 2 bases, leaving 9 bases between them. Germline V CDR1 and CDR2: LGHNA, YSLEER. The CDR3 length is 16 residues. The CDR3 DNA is TGCGCCAGCAGCCAAGCGGAAAGGGCTGGGGCCAACGTCCTGACTTTC. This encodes CASSQAERAGANVLTF.

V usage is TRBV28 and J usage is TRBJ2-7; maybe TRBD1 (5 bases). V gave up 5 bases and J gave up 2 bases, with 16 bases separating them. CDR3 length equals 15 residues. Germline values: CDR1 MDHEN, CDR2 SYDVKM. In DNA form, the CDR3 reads TGTGCCAGCAGTCGTACCAGGGTGATGGCCTACGAGCAGTACTTC. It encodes CASSRTRVMAYEQYF.

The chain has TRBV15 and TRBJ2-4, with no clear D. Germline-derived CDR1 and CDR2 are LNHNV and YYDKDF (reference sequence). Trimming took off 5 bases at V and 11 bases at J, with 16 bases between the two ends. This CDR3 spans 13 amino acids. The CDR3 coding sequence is TGTGCCACCAGCGACATTTTAACGTCACTTCAGTACTTC. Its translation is CATSDILTSLQYF.

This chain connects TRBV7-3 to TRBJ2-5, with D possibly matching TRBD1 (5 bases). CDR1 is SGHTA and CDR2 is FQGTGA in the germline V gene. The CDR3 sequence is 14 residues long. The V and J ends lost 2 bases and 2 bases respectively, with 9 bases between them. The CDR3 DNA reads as TGTGCCAGCAGCTTACCAGGGAAACAAGAGACCCAGTACTTC. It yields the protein CASSLPGKQETQYF.

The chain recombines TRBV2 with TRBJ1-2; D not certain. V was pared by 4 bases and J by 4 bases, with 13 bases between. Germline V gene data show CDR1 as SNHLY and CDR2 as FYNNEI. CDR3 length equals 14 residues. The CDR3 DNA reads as TGTGCCAGCAGTGGTCGGATAGAGGGCTATGGCTACACCTTC. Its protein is CASSGRIEGYGYTF.

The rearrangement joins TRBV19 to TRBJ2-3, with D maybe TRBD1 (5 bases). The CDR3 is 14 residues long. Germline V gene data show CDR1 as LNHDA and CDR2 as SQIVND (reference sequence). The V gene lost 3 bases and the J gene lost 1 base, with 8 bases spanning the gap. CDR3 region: CASSIFRGTDTQYF. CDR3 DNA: TGTGCCAGTAGTATCTTCAGGGGCACAGATACGCAGTATTTT.

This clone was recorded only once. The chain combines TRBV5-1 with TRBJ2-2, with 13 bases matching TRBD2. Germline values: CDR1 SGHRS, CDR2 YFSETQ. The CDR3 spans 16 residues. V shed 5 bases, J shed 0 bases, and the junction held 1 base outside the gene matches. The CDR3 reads CASRLAGGPNTGELFF. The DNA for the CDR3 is TGCGCCAGCAGACTAGCGGGGGGGCCGAACACCGGGGAGCTGTTTTTT.

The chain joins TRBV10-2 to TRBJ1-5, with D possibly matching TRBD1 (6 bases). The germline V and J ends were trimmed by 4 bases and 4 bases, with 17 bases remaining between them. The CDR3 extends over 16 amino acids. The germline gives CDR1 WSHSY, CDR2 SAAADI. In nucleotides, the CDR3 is TGCGCCAGCAGTGTCGGATCTGGACAGATTAATCAGCCCCAGCATTTT. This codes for CASSVGSGQINQPQHF.

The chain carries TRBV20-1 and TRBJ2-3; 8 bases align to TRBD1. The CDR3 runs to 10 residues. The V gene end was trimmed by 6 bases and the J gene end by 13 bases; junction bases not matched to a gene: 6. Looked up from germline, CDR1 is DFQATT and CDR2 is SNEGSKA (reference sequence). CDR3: CSANRGWEYF. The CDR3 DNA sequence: TGCAGTGCGAACAGGGGGTGGGAGTATTTT.

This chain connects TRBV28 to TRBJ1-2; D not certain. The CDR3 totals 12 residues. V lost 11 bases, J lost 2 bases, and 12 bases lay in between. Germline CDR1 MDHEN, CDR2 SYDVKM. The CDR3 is CACQTGNYGYTF. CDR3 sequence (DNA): TGTGCCTGTCAGACCGGGAACTATGGCTACACCTTC.

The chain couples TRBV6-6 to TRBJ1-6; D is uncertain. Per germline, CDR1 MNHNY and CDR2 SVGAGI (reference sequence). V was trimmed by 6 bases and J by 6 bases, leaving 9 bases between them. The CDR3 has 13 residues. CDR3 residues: CASSPRGNSPLHF. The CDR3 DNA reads TGTGCCAGCAGCCCGAGAGGTAATTCACCCCTCCACTTT.

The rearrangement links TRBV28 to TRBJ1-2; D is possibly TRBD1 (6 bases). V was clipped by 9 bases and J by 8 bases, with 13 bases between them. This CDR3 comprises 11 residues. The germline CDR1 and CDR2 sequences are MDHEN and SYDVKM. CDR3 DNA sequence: TGTGCCAGTACAGGGCTTCAGGGCTACACCTTC. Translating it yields CASTGLQGYTF.

The CDR3 nucleotides are TGTGCCAGCAGTGATGGCGGGGGCCGAGGCTACACCTTC. It yields the protein CASSDGGGRGYTF. The chain recombines TRBV25-1 with TRBJ1-2, with D tentatively TRBD1 (6 bases). The CDR3 runs 13 residues. Deletions cut 3 bases from V and 8 bases from J, with 13 bases between. Germline V CDR1 and CDR2: MGHDK, SYGVNS.

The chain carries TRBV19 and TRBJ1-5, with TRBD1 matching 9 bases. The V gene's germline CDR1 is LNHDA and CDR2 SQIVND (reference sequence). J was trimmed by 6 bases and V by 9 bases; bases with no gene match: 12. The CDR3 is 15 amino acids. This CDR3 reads CASNRGRDLSQPQHF. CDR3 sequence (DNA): TGTGCCAGCAACAGGGGGCGCGACCTGAGTCAGCCCCAGCATTTT.

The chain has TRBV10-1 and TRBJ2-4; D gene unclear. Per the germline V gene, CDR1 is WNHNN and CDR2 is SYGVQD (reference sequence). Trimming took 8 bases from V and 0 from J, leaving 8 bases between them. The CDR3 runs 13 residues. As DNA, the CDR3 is TGCGCCAGCCGCCGGATAGCCAAAAACATTCAGTACTTC. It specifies CASRRIAKNIQYF.

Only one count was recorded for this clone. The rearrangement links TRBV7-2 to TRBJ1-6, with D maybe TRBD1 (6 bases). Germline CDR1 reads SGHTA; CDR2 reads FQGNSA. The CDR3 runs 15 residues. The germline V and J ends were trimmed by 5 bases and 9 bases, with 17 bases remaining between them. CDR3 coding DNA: TGTGCCAGCAGCCAAGGGGACAAAAACTCTTCACCCCTCCACTTT. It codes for CASSQGDKNSSPLHF.